The subject of this entry is one TCR beta chain. Data came from immunoSEQ multiplex PCR; TCRdb stores just in-frame clones and leaves some out. The data contain approximately 80,000 clones, 75% to 85% of them singletons. This sample stems from a study of blood T cell repertoires in COVID-19. Trimming cost V 5 bases and J 4 bases, with 12 bases left between them. CDR1 and CDR2 from the germline V gene are SGHAT and FQNNGV. The CDR3 covers 13 residues. The material sequenced was peripheral blood. This sequence was found in a man aged 45-65 years with COVID-19, enrolled during active disease. J is TRBJ2-7 and V is TRBV11-2, with a weak D call TRBD2 (5 bases). The CDR3 region has the DNA TGTGCCAGCAGCCCCTCACCGGGATACGAGCAGTACTTC. It translates to CASSPSPGYEQYF.